Listed below are T cell receptor beta chains from one sample, sequenced in a study of cytomegalovirus exposure and HLA in healthy donors. TCRdb keeps only in-frame clones here, not all; method: immunoSEQ multiplex PCR. The table includes some 190,000 clones, around 80% detected once. The specimen was PBMCs. Every receptor here comes from a man younger than 30 in good health and CMV-seronegative. CDR3s include the opening cysteine and the closing phenylalanine or tryptophan. Fields, in order: V gene, clone size, D gene, J gene, CDR3 protein, CDR3 DNA. D genes are given only for firm matches. Not every row has a clone size; where given, it reads once, few, many or a size class.

TRBV2	-	TRBD2	TRBJ2-7	CASRETSGSYEQYF	TGTGCCAGCAGGGAGACTAGCGGGAGCTACGAGCAGTACTTC
TRBV15	-	TRBD2	TRBJ2-3	CATSSGGGTDTQYF	TGTGCCACCAGCAGTGGGGGGGGCACAGATACGCAGTATTTT
TRBV6-1	-	-	TRBJ2-6	CASSESGAGANVLTF	TGTGCCAGCAGTGAATCGGGTGCTGGGGCCAACGTCCTGACTTTC
TRBV29-1	-	-	TRBJ2-2	CSVEDPGGSGELFF	TGCAGCGTTGAAGATCCTGGAGGATCCGGGGAGCTGTTTTTT
TRBV7-2	-	-	TRBJ1-6	CASSTRVNSPLHF	TGTGCCAGCAGCACCAGGGTGAATTCACCCCTCCACTTT
TRBV11-3	-	TRBD2	TRBJ2-7	CASSFGGAASSYEQYF	TGTGCCAGCAGCTTCGGGGGGGCTGCTAGCTCCTACGAGCAGTACTTC
TRBV30	few	TRBD1	TRBJ1-6	CAWRSPGGPLHF	TGTGCCTGGAGGTCCCCAGGGGGGCCCCTCCACTTT
TRBV7-9	-	TRBD2	TRBJ2-1	CSSSSLAGALVYNEQFF	TGTTCCAGCAGCTCTTTAGCGGGAGCCCTAGTTTACAATGAGCAGTTCTTC
TRBV18	few	TRBD1	TRBJ1-6	CASSPGGQAHSPLHF	TGTGCCAGCTCACCAGGCGGACAGGCACACTCACCCCTCCACTTT
TRBV5-8	-	-	TRBJ2-3	CASSLPIRRRRTDTQYF	TGTGCCAGCAGCCTCCCGATTAGACGGAGGCGCACAGATACGCAGTATTTT
TRBV7-2	-	-	TRBJ1-2	CASSLGVVRYLVEGYTF	TGTGCCAGCAGCTTAGGGGTAGTCAGGTACCTGGTCGAGGGCTACACCTTC
TRBV11-2	few	-	TRBJ2-7	CASSFGPEQYF	TGTGCCAGCAGCTTCGGTCCCGAGCAGTACTTC
TRBV6-5	-	-	TRBJ1-2	CASSSPLLGEYYGYTF	TGTGCCAGCAGTTCCCCCCTTTTGGGAGAATACTATGGCTACACCTTC
TRBV27	-	-	TRBJ2-3	CASSPTGGLYSDTQYF	TGTGCCAGCAGTCCTACTGGGGGGTTGTATTCAGATACGCAGTATTTT
TRBV5-8	-	-	TRBJ1-1	CASSPGSVVTEAFF	TGTGCCAGCAGCCCAGGATCGGTAGTCACTGAAGCTTTCTTT
TRBV6-4	-	TRBD1	TRBJ1-5	CASSTPADRVDQPQHF	TGTGCCAGCAGCACGCCCGCTGACAGGGTGGATCAGCCCCAGCATTTT
TRBV29-1	-	TRBD1	TRBJ1-1	CSAKQGMNTEAFF	TGCAGCGCTAAACAGGGGATGAACACTGAAGCTTTCTTT
TRBV6-5	-	TRBD1	TRBJ2-6	CASRSGQGAWRVLTF	TGTGCCAGCAGAAGTGGACAGGGGGCATGGCGCGTCCTGACTTTC
TRBV19	-	-	TRBJ1-5	CASSNTGLYSNQPQHF	TGTGCCAGTAGTAATACAGGCCTTTATAGCAATCAGCCCCAGCATTTT
TRBV5-4	-	TRBD1	TRBJ1-2	CASSEGQGRYGYTF	TGTGCCAGCAGCGAGGGACAGGGGAGATATGGCTACACCTTC
TRBV25-1	-	-	TRBJ1-3	CAIPPPRRVGDTIYF	TGTGCCATCCCGCCCCCCCGCAGGGTAGGTGACACCATATATTTT
TRBV28	-	-	TRBJ2-5	CASCDLREIQETQYF	TGTGCCAGTTGTGACCTCCGGGAGATCCAAGAGACCCAGTACTTC
TRBV5-6	-	-	TRBJ2-7	CASSSMYEQYF	TGTGCCAGCAGCTCTATGTACGAGCAGTACTTC
TRBV7-2	-	TRBD1	TRBJ1-5	CASSLAGGSGNQPQHF	TGTGCCAGCAGCTTAGCAGGGGGCTCAGGCAATCAGCCCCAGCATTTT
TRBV6-5	-	-	TRBJ1-4	CASRRTFGNEKLFF	TGTGCCAGCAGAAGGACATTTGGAAATGAAAAACTGTTTTTT
TRBV7-2	once	-	TRBJ1-1	CASSLKGPLDTEAFF	TGTGCCAGCAGCCTGAAGGGGCCCTTAGACACTGAAGCTTTCTTT
TRBV16	-	TRBD1	TRBJ2-7	CASSQTLGQGYEQYF	TGTGCCAGCAGCCAGACGCTGGGACAGGGATACGAGCAGTACTTC
TRBV6-4	-	TRBD1	TRBJ2-3	CASSDRGTGSSTDTQYF	TGTGCCAGCAGTGACAGGGGGACAGGCTCTAGCACAGATACGCAGTATTTT
TRBV4-3	-	TRBD2	TRBJ2-1	CASSRKREGRNEQFF	TGCGCCAGCAGCCGAAAGCGGGAGGGCCGGAATGAGCAGTTCTTC
TRBV2	few	-	TRBJ2-5	CASRGQETQYF	TGTGCCAGCCGGGGCCAAGAGACCCAGTACTTC
TRBV6-6	few	TRBD1	TRBJ1-5	CASRDQGDSNQPQHF	TGTGCCAGCCGAGACCAGGGGGATAGCAATCAGCCCCAGCATTTT
TRBV4-2	-	-	TRBJ2-7	CASSQGATLVSYEQYF	TGTGCCAGCAGCCAAGGAGCGACCTTAGTCTCCTACGAGCAGTACTTC
TRBV19	-	-	TRBJ1-5	CASSIEGTNNQPQHF	TGTGCCAGTAGTATAGAAGGGACAAACAATCAGCCCCAGCATTTT
TRBV4-3	-	TRBD2	TRBJ2-4	CASSQDQGSGGAGYIQYF	TGCGCCAGCAGCCAAGATCAGGGTAGCGGGGGGGCCGGGTACATTCAGTACTTC
TRBV2	-	TRBD1	TRBJ2-7	CASSEGQTYLYEQYF	TGTGCCAGCAGTGAGGGACAGACATACCTCTACGAGCAGTACTTC
TRBV6-4	few	TRBD2	TRBJ2-5	CASSPSGGTGQETQYF	TGTGCCAGCAGTCCCAGCGGGGGGACGGGCCAAGAGACCCAGTACTTC
TRBV6-5	-	-	TRBJ1-5	CASSYKSGRNQPQHF	TGTGCCAGCAGTTACAAATCTGGGCGTAATCAGCCCCAGCATTTT
TRBV4-2	-	-	TRBJ1-1	CASSQDHHPGGVTEAFF	TGTGCCAGCAGCCAAGATCATCATCCGGGGGGCGTCACTGAAGCTTTCTTT
TRBV7-9	-	-	TRBJ2-2	CASSPISGPKSDTGELFF	TGTGCCAGCAGCCCGATAAGTGGCCCCAAGTCCGACACCGGGGAGCTGTTTTTT
TRBV7-9	-	TRBD1	TRBJ2-7	CASSPGQGISYEQYF	TGTGCCAGCAGCCCGGGACAGGGAATCTCCTACGAGCAGTACTTC
TRBV14	-	-	TRBJ1-1	CASSPSWTEAFF	TGTGCCAGCAGCCCATCCTGGACAGAAGCTTTCTTT
TRBV6-1	few	-	TRBJ1-1	CASSDALPGSAFF	TGTGCCAGCAGTGACGCTCTCCCGGGATCGGCTTTCTTT
TRBV6-5	-	-	TRBJ1-2	CASSYLGGGYGYTF	TGTGCCAGCAGTTACCTTGGCGGGGGCTATGGCTACACCTTC
TRBV23-1	-	TRBD1	TRBJ1-3	CATAGQGADSGNTIYF	TGCGCCACAGCGGGACAGGGTGCGGATTCTGGAAACACCATATATTTT
TRBV19	-	-	TRBJ1-2	CASSNRRGDYGYTF	TGTGCCAGTAGTAATCGCAGGGGCGACTATGGCTACACCTTC
TRBV27	-	-	TRBJ2-7	CASSLFFRSSEQYF	TGTGCCAGCAGTTTATTTTTTCGGAGCAGCGAGCAGTACTTC
TRBV7-6	-	TRBD1	TRBJ2-5	CASSPNAGGVETQYF	TGTGCCAGCAGCCCGAACGCAGGGGGTGTAGAGACCCAGTACTTC
TRBV7-2	-	-	TRBJ2-1	CASPAQGFDNEQFF	TGTGCCAGCCCCGCCCAGGGGTTTGACAATGAGCAGTTCTTC
TRBV2	once	TRBD2	TRBJ2-7	CASSGGLAYEQYF	TGTGCCAGCAGTGGGGGACTAGCCTACGAGCAGTACTTC
TRBV7-2	-	-	TRBJ2-1	CASSQTGSSYNEQFF	TGTGCCAGCAGCCAAACAGGGAGCTCCTACAATGAGCAGTTCTTC
TRBV11-3	-	-	TRBJ2-7	CASSRTYPYEQYF	TGTGCCAGCAGTAGGACTTACCCTTACGAGCAGTACTTC
TRBV29-1	-	TRBD2	TRBJ2-3	CSAYSGGAVDTQYF	TGCAGCGCTTATAGCGGGGGGGCCGTAGATACGCAGTATTTT
TRBV4-3	-	-	TRBJ1-1	CASSQGRRGKGNTEAFF	TGCGCCAGCAGCCAAGGTCGCAGGGGTAAGGGGAACACTGAAGCTTTCTTT
TRBV5-1	few	TRBD2	TRBJ2-7	CASTLAGGTAEQYF	TGCGCCAGCACACTAGCGGGAGGGACCGCCGAGCAGTACTTC
TRBV11-2	once	-	TRBJ2-1	CASRTWGGADGEQFF	TGTGCCAGCAGAACTTGGGGGGGGGCTGATGGTGAGCAGTTCTTC
TRBV27	-	-	TRBJ2-7	CASSSRHGGLSYEQYF	TGTGCCAGCAGCTCCAGACACGGGGGGCTCTCCTACGAGCAGTACTTC
TRBV4-1	-	-	TRBJ1-5	CASSQGTVANQPQHF	TGCGCCAGCAGCCAAGGGACAGTCGCCAATCAGCCCCAGCATTTT
TRBV4-3	-	-	TRBJ1-2	CASSTKIKANYGYTF	TGCGCCAGCAGCACAAAAATTAAAGCTAACTATGGCTACACCTTC
TRBV4-3	-	TRBD1	TRBJ1-2	CASSQEGRGYGYTF	TGCGCCAGCAGCCAAGAGGGCAGGGGGTATGGCTACACCTTC